A few counts support the clone carrying this T cell receptor (beta chain). These data come from a study of CD8+ T cells in alopecia areata. Study information: Each day, treated patients took oral tofacitinib twice, at 5 to 10 mg per dose.

The CDR3 consists of 15 residues. Germline V gene sequence: CDR1 SQVTM, CDR2 ANQGSEA. V was clipped by 1 base and J by 4 bases, with 17 bases between them. In each case, RNA was isolated and then reverse transcribed into cDNA as the sequencing template. Clones were read by immunoSEQ multiplex PCR, and TCRdb kept only the in-frame ones, dropping some. Among roughly 120,000 clones listed, approximately 38% were seen once. This TCR came from a human donor with alopecia areata. The material sequenced was CD4+ T cells sorted from blood. The chain couples TRBV29-1 to TRBJ2-7; TRBD1 is a possible D gene (7 bases). CDR3 DNA sequence: TGCAGCGTTGAAGTTGGGGGGACAGCATCATACGAGCAGTACTTC. Translation gives CSVEVGGTASYEQYF.